The source of this TCR beta chain is a study of CD8+ T cells in alopecia areata. Sequencing templates came from extracted RNA that was reverse transcribed into cDNA. The table came from immunoSEQ multiplex PCR; TCRdb's copy has only in-frame clones and leaves some out. This sample yields 150,000 or so clones, of which about 51% are seen a single time; about 15% belongs to the top ten. This clone was detected a few times. Antigen specificity is unknown. CDR1 and CDR2 from the germline V gene are SQVTM and ANQGSEA. The CDR3 covers 11 residues. The junction had 1 base not matched to a gene; V was cut back by 4 bases and J by 5 bases. Findings and limits, study-wide: Persistence during tofacitinib was seen for many expanded lesional clones in scalp and blood.

The treatment: oral pan-JAK inhibitor, 5-10 mg twice daily. Alopecia areata patients provided lesional scalp punch biopsies and peripheral blood, both collected for the study. Investigators sorted PBMCs to obtain both CD4+ and CD8+ T cells. The sequencing here drew on CD8+ T cells sorted from blood, taken at week 4, from a patient treated with tofacitinib. The sequence was obtained from a human donor with alopecia areata. The chain recombines TRBV29-1 with TRBJ2-5, with 7 bases aligning to TRBD2. The CDR3, as DNA: TGCAGCGTTGTCGGGGGGGAGACCCAGTACTTC. This gives the protein CSVVGGETQYF.